This TCR beta chain derives from a study of tumor-infiltrating lymphocytes in primary liver carcinoma (dated by TCRdb to 2015 to 2018). Regarding the study in general: Between late 2015 and early 2016, roughly 5 patients in China with histopathologically diagnosed primary liver carcinoma had their tumors surgically resected. Of the five patients (three men and two women, aged 30 to 69 years), four had hepatocellular carcinoma and one had combined HCC and intrahepatic cholangiocarcinoma. The five patients had tumors of stage T1-T3 N0M0, with maximum diameters ranging from roughly 4.2 to 11 cm. Roughly 3.5 to 8 million productive TCRbeta reads were obtained per sample, and no significant difference in read depth was found between tissue types. For each liver tumor, the study sampled five regions along with adjacent normal tissue and blood, and applied TCRbeta repertoire sequencing, expression microarrays and whole-exome sequencing. A total of 35 specimens from 5 patients, comprising some 25 tumor regions, 5 adjacent noncancerous liver tissues and 5 peripheral blood samples, were covered by TCRbeta repertoire sequencing. Technical replicate repertoires showed high reproducibility, with mean shared-clone rates about 0.86 and correlation coefficients above 0.95.

The table lists this clonotype with many counts. No cognate antigen has been identified for it. No much larger clonotype is one base removed from it; base qualities were not supplied. The research as a whole found: Repertoire overlap was higher between tumor regions (mean around 36%) than tumor-adjacent (approximately 17%) or tumor-blood (approximately 14%) pairs, consistent with antigen-driven expansion. Only a few patients were included in the study, and the authors note that the findings should be validated in a larger study. The top 250 clones made up a significantly larger repertoire fraction in tumors than in blood (p = 0.039). Only the TCR beta chain was sequenced, which likely underestimates true repertoire diversity because unpaired alpha chains were not captured. Since the samples were bulk and unsorted, there was no way to compare CD4+ and CD8+ T cell repertoires.

The CDR3 numbers 15 residues from cysteine through phenylalanine. Just CDR3 DNA is preserved here, 45 bases in frame from base 1. The junction carries 14 bases between V and J, which are trimmed by 4 bases and 5 bases respectively. Taken from the germline V gene, the CDR1 and CDR2 loops are MNHNS and SASEGT. A constant-region primer and ProtoScript II reverse transcriptase were used to reverse-transcribe TCRbeta-specific cDNA from approximately 450 ng total RNA. Construction of the TCRbeta libraries relied on three nested rounds of multiplex PCR, following a slightly modified ARM-PCR procedure. Each of the first two PCR rounds ran for around 10 cycles using multiplex TRBV1-TRBV30 forward primers together with a Cbeta reverse primer. A final 25-cycle PCR with Deep VentR polymerase added sample barcodes and Illumina adapters. Before sequencing, amplicons of 200-500 bp were gel-purified using a QIAquick gel extraction kit. TCRbeta amplicons were sequenced on an Illumina HiSeq 2500 with 250-bp paired-end reads. The source study handled its data this way. To recover full CDR3 sequences, reads were quality-trimmed using Trimmomatic v0.33 and paired reads were then merged using FLASH v1.2.11. MiGEC v1.2.1b assigned V, D and J germline segments to the rearranged TCRbeta sequences. VDJtools v1.0.0 computed clonotype statistics and Shannon-Wiener diversity indices. To reduce sampling bias, subsequent analyses other than the diversity analysis used only the 250 most abundant clonotypes in each sample. The public reads were reanalyzed by TCRdb: fastp trimming at Q25, MiXCR alignment, in-frame beta chains only. Every distinct CDR3 protein forms one entry, paired with its most common genes and DNA. The V and J calls were not made by the authors but by TCRdb's processing. This sample has some 320,000 distinct CDR3 sequences in its table, and 50% to 70% of those were observed once. The ten largest clones capture more than 8.5% of the sample.

TRIzol reagent was used to extract blood RNA from unsorted whole blood, while the DNeasy Blood & Tissue kit provided the germline DNA. At the time of sampling, the patients had chronic HBV infection and had not received any treatment. Before surgery, 3 to 5 milliliters of peripheral blood were collected into K2EDTA tubes. In this chain, TRBV6-1 is recombined with TRBJ2-2, with a tentative D gene TRBD2 over 8 matching bases. This clonotype was sampled from a man aged 35-49 years with primary liver carcinoma and hepatitis B virus infection. Source material: peripheral blood. The nucleotide sequence is TGTGCCAGCAGTGCCCGGGAGGGGGCGACCGGGGAGCTGTTTTTT. Its protein is CASSAREGATGELFF.